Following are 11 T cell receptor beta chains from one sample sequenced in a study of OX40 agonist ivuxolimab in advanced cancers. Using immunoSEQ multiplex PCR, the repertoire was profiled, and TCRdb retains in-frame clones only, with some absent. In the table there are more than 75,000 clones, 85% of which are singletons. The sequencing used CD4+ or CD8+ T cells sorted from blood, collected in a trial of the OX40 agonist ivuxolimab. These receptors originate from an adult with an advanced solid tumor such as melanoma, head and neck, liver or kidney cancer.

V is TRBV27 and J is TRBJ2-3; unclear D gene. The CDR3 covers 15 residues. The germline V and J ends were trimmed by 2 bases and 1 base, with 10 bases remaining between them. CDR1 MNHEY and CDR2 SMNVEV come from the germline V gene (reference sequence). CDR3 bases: TGTGCCAGCAGTTTAAGGCGGCCGCGCACAGATACGCAGTATTTT. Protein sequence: CASSLRRPRTDTQYF.

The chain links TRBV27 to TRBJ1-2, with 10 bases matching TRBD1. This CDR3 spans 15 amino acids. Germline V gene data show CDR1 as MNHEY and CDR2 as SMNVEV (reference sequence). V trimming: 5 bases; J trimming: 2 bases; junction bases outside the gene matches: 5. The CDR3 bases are TGTGCCAGCAGTCCAGGACAGGGGGTCAACTATGGCTACACCTTC. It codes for CASSPGQGVNYGYTF.

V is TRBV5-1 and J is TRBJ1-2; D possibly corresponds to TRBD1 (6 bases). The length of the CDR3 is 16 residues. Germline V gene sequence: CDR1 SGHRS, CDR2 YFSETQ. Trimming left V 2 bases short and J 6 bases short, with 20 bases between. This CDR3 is CASSFNPTGRMHGYTF. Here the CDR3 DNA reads TGCGCCAGCAGCTTCAACCCCACAGGGCGAATGCATGGCTACACCTTC.

CDR3 protein: CASPPGQRANYGYTF. CDR3 DNA sequence: TGTGCCAGCCCCCCCGGACAGAGAGCTAACTATGGCTACACCTTC. The rearrangement joins TRBV27 to TRBJ1-2, with TRBD1 as a possible D gene (6 bases). CDR3 length equals 15 residues. Germline V gives CDR1 MNHEY, CDR2 SMNVEV (reference sequence). The ends were cut back, 8 bases at V and 0 bases at J, with 16 bases in the middle.

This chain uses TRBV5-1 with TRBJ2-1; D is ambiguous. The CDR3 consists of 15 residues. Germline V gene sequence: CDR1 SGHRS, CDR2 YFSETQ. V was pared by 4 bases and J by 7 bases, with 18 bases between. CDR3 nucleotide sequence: TGCGCCAGCAGCGTTCAAGGACCGCCCATGAATGAGCAGTTCTTC. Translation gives CASSVQGPPMNEQFF.

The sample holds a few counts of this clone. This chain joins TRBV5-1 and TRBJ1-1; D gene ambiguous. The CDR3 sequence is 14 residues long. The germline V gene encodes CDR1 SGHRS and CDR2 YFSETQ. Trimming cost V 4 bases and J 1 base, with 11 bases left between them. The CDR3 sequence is CASSRSTSNTEAFF. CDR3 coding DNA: TGCGCCAGCAGCCGGTCAACCTCGAACACTGAAGCTTTCTTT.

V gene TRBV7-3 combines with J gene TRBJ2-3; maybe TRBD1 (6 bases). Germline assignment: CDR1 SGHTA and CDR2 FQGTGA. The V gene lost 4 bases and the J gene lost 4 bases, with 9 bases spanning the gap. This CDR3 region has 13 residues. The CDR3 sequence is CASSSQGPDTQYF. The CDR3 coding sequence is TGTGCCAGCAGCTCGCAGGGGCCAGATACGCAGTATTTT.

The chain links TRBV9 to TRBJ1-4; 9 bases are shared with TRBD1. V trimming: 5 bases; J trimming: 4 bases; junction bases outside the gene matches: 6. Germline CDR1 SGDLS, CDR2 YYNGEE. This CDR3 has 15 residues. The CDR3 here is CASSRRQGGNEKLFF. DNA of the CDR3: TGTGCCAGCAGTCGGAGACAGGGGGGTAATGAAAAACTGTTTTTT. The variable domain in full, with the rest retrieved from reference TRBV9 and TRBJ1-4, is DSGVTQTPKHLITATGQRVTLRCSPRSGDLSVYWYQQSLDQGLQFLIQYYNGEERAKGNILERFSAQQFPDLHSELNLSSLELGDSALYFCASSRRQGGNEKLFFGSGTQLSVL.

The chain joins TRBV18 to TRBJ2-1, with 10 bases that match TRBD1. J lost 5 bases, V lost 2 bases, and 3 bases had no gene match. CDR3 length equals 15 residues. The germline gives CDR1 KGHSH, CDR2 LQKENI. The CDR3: CASSPGTGADNEQFF. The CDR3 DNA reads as TGTGCCAGCTCACCAGGGACAGGGGCTGACAATGAGCAGTTCTTC. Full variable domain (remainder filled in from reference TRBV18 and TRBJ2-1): NAGVMQNPRHLVRRRGQEARLRCSPMKGHSHVYWYRQLPEEGLKFMVYLQKENIIDESGMPKERFSAEFPKEGPSILRIQQVVRGDSAAYFCASSPGTGADNEQFFGPGTRLTVL.

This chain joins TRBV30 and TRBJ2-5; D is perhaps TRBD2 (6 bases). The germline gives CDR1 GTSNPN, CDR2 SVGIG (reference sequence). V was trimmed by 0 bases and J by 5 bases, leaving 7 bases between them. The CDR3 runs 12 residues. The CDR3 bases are TGTGCCTGGAGTGTCCTAGCGGAGACCCAGTACTTC. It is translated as CAWSVLAETQYF.

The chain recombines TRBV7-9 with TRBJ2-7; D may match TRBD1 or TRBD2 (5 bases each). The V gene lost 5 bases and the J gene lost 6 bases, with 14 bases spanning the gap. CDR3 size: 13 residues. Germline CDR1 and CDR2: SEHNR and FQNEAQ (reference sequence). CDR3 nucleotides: TGTGCCAGCAGCCGAGGGTTGGGACGCGAGCAGTACTTC. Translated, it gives CASSRGLGREQYF.